These T cell receptor beta chains were read from a single sample in a study of CD8 T cells in Susac syndrome. Each CDR3 protein gets one entry after TCRdb re-called the immunoSEQ multiplex PCR reads with MiXCR. This table has about 250,000 distinct CDR3 sequences, 93% appearing once. The sample taken for sequencing was CD4+ T cells from PBMCs. Every receptor here comes from a human donor with multiple sclerosis. Both conserved end residues are part of each CDR3. The D gene is left open where the match is weak. Size is omitted from some rows. Given values are once, few, many or a class for expanded clones.

j_gene | abundance | d_gene | v_gene | CDR3aa | CDR3nt
TRBJ2-1 | - | TRBD1 | TRBV19 | CARGGQGRYNEQFF | TGTGCCAGGGGGGGACAGGGGCGTTACAATGAGCAGTTCTTC
TRBJ2-5 | - | TRBD2 | TRBV23-1 | CASSPPTSGRAMKTQYF | TGCGCCAGCAGTCCGCCGACTAGCGGGAGGGCCATGAAGACCCAGTACTTC
TRBJ1-1 | - | - | TRBV2 | CASSQNENTEAFF | TGTGCCAGCAGTCAAAATGAAAACACTGAAGCTTTCTTT
TRBJ2-5 | once | - | TRBV7-2 | CASSLSPRTSQETQYF | TGTGCCAGCAGCTTATCGCCCCGGACATCTCAAGAGACCCAGTACTTC
TRBJ1-1 | - | TRBD1 | TRBV3-1 | CASSQDRGQGGATEAFF | TGTGCCAGCAGCCAAGATAGGGGACAGGGGGGAGCCACTGAAGCTTTCTTT
TRBJ2-4 | - | - | TRBV29-1 | CSVEGEAKNIQYF | TGCAGCGTGGAGGGGGAAGCCAAAAACATTCAGTACTTC
TRBJ1-4 | once | - | TRBV12-3/TRBV12-4 | CASSSTREEKLFF | TGTGCCAGCAGTTCCACGCGGGAAGAAAAACTGTTTTTT
TRBJ1-3 | - | - | TRBV15 | CATSRDSPRSNTIYF | TGTGCCACCAGCAGAGATTCCCCCCGGAGCAACACCATATATTTT
TRBJ1-5 | - | - | TRBV4-2 | CASSQEGPSNQPQHF | TGTGCCAGCAGCCAAGAAGGGCCAAGCAATCAGCCCCAGCATTTT
TRBJ2-3 | - | - | TRBV3-1 | CASSQQGVRPDTQYF | TGTGCCAGCAGCCAACAAGGGGTCCGGCCAGATACGCAGTATTTT
TRBJ1-4 | once | TRBD1 | TRBV30 | CAWSTGTGVLSNEKLFF | TGTGCCTGGTCAACCGGGACAGGGGTTCTTAGTAATGAAAAACTGTTTTTT